The 21 T cell receptor beta chains below were found in one sample sequenced in a study of a mutant IDH1 vaccine in newly diagnosed glioma. The table came from immunoSEQ multiplex PCR; TCRdb's copy has only in-frame clones and leaves some out. Of 50,000 to 60,000 clones listed, over 75% are singletons. No cognate antigen is known for these TCRs. Time point in this sample: week 11, during vaccination. Each dose delivered 300 ug of mutant IDH1 20-mer peptide subcutaneously with imiquimod. Sequenced here: PBMCs, sampled from a glioma patient whose treatment included an IDH1 peptide vaccine. The receptors here all came from a man aged 50 to 60 with glioma.

V usage is TRBV19 and J usage is TRBJ1-5, with TRBD1 as a possible D gene (5 bases). The CDR3 contains 17 residues. The germline V gene encodes CDR1 LNHDA and CDR2 SQIVND (reference sequence). With 10 bases removed from V and 2 bases from J, the gap between germline ends came to 24 bases. The CDR3 is CATYGTTNLAGNQPQHF. In nucleotides, the CDR3 is TGTGCCACTTACGGGACGACCAACCTCGCGGGCAATCAGCCCCAGCATTTT.

The gene calls are TRBV7-8 and TRBJ1-2; 11 nucleotides line up with TRBD1. The CDR3 extends over 14 amino acids. Germline V gene lookup returns CDR1 SGHVS and CDR2 FQNEAQ. V shed 5 bases, J shed 7 bases, and the junction held 6 bases outside the gene matches. In DNA form, the CDR3 reads TGTGCCAGCAGCATCGGACAGGGGGCTACTGGCTACACCTTC. Protein: CASSIGQGATGYTF. The full variable domain, completed using reference TRBV7-8 and TRBJ1-2, is GAGVSQSPRYKVAKRGQDVALRCDPISGHVSLFWYQQALGQGPEFLTYFQNEAQLDKSGLPSDRFFAERPEGSVSTLKIQRTQQEDSAVYLCASSIGQGATGYTFGSGTRLTVV.

CDR3 DNA sequence: TGCGCCAGCAGCCAAGAGAGTAGCGGATATTATCGGGATACGCAGTATTTT. Amino acids: CASSQESSGYYRDTQYF. The chain recombines TRBV4-3 with TRBJ2-3; perhaps TRBD2 as D (6 bases). Germline CDR1 LGHNA, CDR2 YSLEER. Between the trimmed V and J ends, which lost 0 bases and 6 bases, there was a span of 19 bases. This CDR3 is built from 17 residues.

The rearrangement joins TRBV6-5 to TRBJ1-1, with 9 bases that match TRBD1. Germline CDR1 MNHEY, CDR2 SVGAGI. CDR3 length: 13 amino acids. V dropped 0 bases and J dropped 8; count of bases not matched to a gene: 1. In DNA, the CDR3 is TGTGCCAGCAGTTACTCGGACAGGGGCGAAGCTTTCTTT. The encoded protein is CASSYSDRGEAFF.

This chain connects TRBV27 to TRBJ2-3, with no clear D. This CDR3 spans 10 amino acids. Germline CDR1 and CDR2: MNHEY and SMNVEV (reference sequence). Between the trimmed V and J ends, which lost 8 bases and 5 bases, there was a span of 5 bases. Here the CDR3 reads CASGQDTQYF. CDR3 nucleotides: TGTGCCAGCGGGCAAGATACGCAGTATTTT.

The CDR3 region is CATSRLGLAGGPGTDTQYF. As DNA, the CDR3 is TGTGCCACCAGCCGGCTGGGGCTAGCGGGAGGGCCGGGCACAGATACGCAGTATTTT. This rearrangement joins TRBV15 to TRBJ2-3; 12 bases align to TRBD2. The CDR3 is 19 amino acids. V lost 5 bases, J lost 1 base, and 13 bases stayed unmatched. Germline V CDR1 and CDR2: LNHNV, YYDKDF (reference sequence). The complete variable domain, with remaining parts taken from reference TRBV15 and TRBJ2-3, reads DAMVIQNPRYQVTQFGKPVTLSCSQTLNHNVMYWYQQKSSQAPKLLFHYYDKDFNNEADTPDNFQSRRPNTSFCFLDIRSPGLGDTAMYLCATSRLGLAGGPGTDTQYFGPGTRLTVL.

V and J are TRBV19 and TRBJ1-1; D unclear. The ends were cut back, 3 bases at V and 3 bases at J, with 17 bases in the middle. Germline assignment: CDR1 LNHDA and CDR2 SQIVND (reference sequence). This CDR3 spans 16 amino acids. The CDR3 DNA reads TGTGCCAGTAGTATTGGGTTCCGGCGGAGGTACACTGAAGCTTTCTTT. Translated: CASSIGFRRRYTEAFF.

This sequence joins TRBV6-6 and TRBJ2-7, with D unresolved. V dropped 6 bases and J dropped 2 bases, with 20 bases sitting between them. The CDR3 is 16 residues long. In germline, CDR1 is MNHNY, CDR2 SVGAGI (reference sequence). The CDR3 sequence: CASSTTPDIYTYEQYF. The CDR3 DNA follows: TGTGCCAGCAGCACGACGCCCGACATCTATACCTACGAGCAGTACTTC.

CDR3: CASSQAPTISGNTIYF. CDR3 nucleotides: TGCGCCAGCAGCCAAGCCCCGACCATTTCTGGAAACACCATATATTTT. The J gene is TRBJ1-3, the V gene TRBV4-3; D gene uncertain. Deletions cut 1 base from V and 1 base from J, with 11 bases between. CDR1 is LGHNA, CDR2 YSLEER, per germline. The CDR3 consists of 16 residues.

This chain links TRBV7-2 with TRBJ1-2; TRBD1 matches at 9 bases. CDR1 SGHTA and CDR2 FQGNSA come from the germline V gene. The CDR3 is 15 amino acids. With V trimmed by 5 bases and J by 4 bases, 8 bases remained unmatched. CDR3 nucleotide sequence: TGTGCCAGCAGCCCGGCCTGGACAGGGGCCTATGGCTACACCTTC. It translates to CASSPAWTGAYGYTF.

The rearrangement links TRBV6-5 to TRBJ1-2; D is perhaps TRBD1 (6 bases). Trimming pared 6 bases from V and 4 bases from J, leaving 12 bases between. The CDR3 consists of 13 residues. CDR1 is MNHEY and CDR2 is SVGAGI in the germline V gene. CDR3 sequence: CASRPRGLYGYTF. The CDR3, as DNA: TGTGCCAGCAGACCCAGGGGACTCTATGGCTACACCTTC.

This clone was observed a few times. CDR3 coding DNA: TGCGCCAGCAGCCTACAGGGGGCTGGGGACACTGAAGCTTTCTTT. Protein: CASSLQGAGDTEAFF. This chain links TRBV5-1 with TRBJ1-1; TRBD1 aligns across 9 bases. The V and J ends lost 4 bases and 3 bases, in that order; junction bases with no gene match: 7. CDR3 size: 15 residues. Germline CDR1 SGHRS, CDR2 YFSETQ. The whole variable domain, filled in from reference TRBV5-1 and TRBJ1-1, reads KAGVTQTPRYLIKTRGQQVTLSCSPISGHRSVSWYQQTPGQGLQFLFEYFSETQRNKGNFPGRFSGRQFSNSRSEMNVSTLELGDSALYLCASSLQGAGDTEAFFGQGTRLTVV.

The rearrangement joins TRBV9 to TRBJ2-7; D remains ambiguous. CDR1 SGDLS and CDR2 YYNGEE come from the germline V gene. The CDR3 extends over 13 amino acids. Trimming pared 1 base from V and 0 bases from J, leaving 5 bases between. The CDR3: CASSVSPSYEQYF. In nucleotides, the CDR3 is TGTGCCAGCAGCGTATCCCCCTCCTACGAGCAGTACTTC.

This chain links TRBV4-3 with TRBJ1-5; 10 bases match TRBD1. Per germline, CDR1 LGHNA and CDR2 YSLEER. V lost 4 bases and J lost 5; bases outside the gene matches: 5. The CDR3 runs to 15 residues. CDR3 loop: CASSRDGQGDQPQHF. The CDR3 coding sequence is TGCGCCAGCAGCCGGGATGGACAGGGGGATCAGCCCCAGCATTTT.

The chain uses TRBV4-2 and TRBJ2-2; TRBD1 might be the D (6 bases). Trimming took 4 bases from V and 6 from J, leaving 18 bases between them. CDR1 is LGHNA and CDR2 is YNFKEQ in the germline V gene. This CDR3 comprises 16 residues. The CDR3 DNA follows: TGTGCCAGCAGCCCCGGGACAACCGGAACAGCCGGGGAGCTGTTTTTT. This translates into CASSPGTTGTAGELFF.

The chain couples TRBV2 to TRBJ1-5; weak D call: TRBD1 (5 bases). The V end was cut by 2 bases, the J end by 6 bases, with 14 bases between. The CDR3 runs to 15 residues. Germline lookup yields CDR1 SNHLY and CDR2 FYNNEI. The CDR3 nucleotides read TGTGCCAGCAGTGAAAGGGGAGGGTACGGTCAGCCCCAGCATTTT. Its protein product is CASSERGGYGQPQHF.

The V gene is TRBV30, the J gene TRBJ1-2; TRBD1 is a possible D gene (6 bases). This CDR3 is built from 13 residues. In germline, CDR1 is GTSNPN, CDR2 SVGIG (reference sequence). V was cut by 7 bases and J by 8 bases, with 20 bases left in between. CDR3 amino acids: CASRGGGGWGYTF. CDR3 bases: TGTGCCTCCAGGGGAGGGGGTGGTTGGGGCTACACCTTC.

A single count supports this clone. The CDR3 nucleotides read TGTGCCAGCAGCTTGGGGTGGGGGACGGACTATGGCTACACCTTC. Amino acid sequence: CASSLGWGTDYGYTF. V and J are TRBV7-2 and TRBJ1-2; possibly TRBD1 for D (5 bases). The germline gives CDR1 SGHTA, CDR2 FQGNSA. V shed 3 bases and J shed 3 bases, with 14 bases lying between them. The CDR3 sequence is 15 residues long.

This clone was picked up one time. This rearrangement joins TRBV14 to TRBJ2-2; 8 bases map to TRBD1. Germline loops: CDR1 SGHDN, CDR2 FVKESK. This CDR3 spans 14 amino acids. The ends lost 4 bases at V and 7 bases at J; junction bases unmatched: 5. The CDR3 protein is CASSRQGAVGELFF. In DNA, the CDR3 is TGTGCCAGCAGCCGGCAGGGGGCCGTCGGGGAGCTGTTTTTT. The complete variable domain, with remaining parts taken from reference TRBV14 and TRBJ2-2, reads EAGVTQFPSHSVIEKGQTVTLRCDPISGHDNLYWYRRVMGKEIKFLLHFVKESKQDESGMPNNRFLAERTGGTYSTLKVQPAELEDSGVYFCASSRQGAVGELFFGEGSRLTVL.

The chain combines TRBV5-1 with TRBJ2-5; TRBD1 aligns across 7 bases. Germline V CDR1 and CDR2: SGHRS, YFSETQ. CDR3 length: 14 amino acids. Germline trimming cut 3 bases from V and 5 bases from J; bases unmatched to any gene: 7. CDR3 residues: CASSSGQPPETQYF. The DNA for the CDR3 is TGCGCCAGCAGCTCGGGACAGCCCCCGGAGACCCAGTACTTC.

The J gene is TRBJ1-1, the V gene TRBV7-9; D might be TRBD1 (5 bases). This CDR3 is 16 amino acids long. Germline V gives CDR1 SEHNR, CDR2 FQNEAQ (reference sequence). V lost 5 bases and J 1 base, leaving 17 bases between the germline ends. In DNA form, the CDR3 reads TGTGCCAGCAGCCCAGAGATGTGGGGGGAGAACACTGAAGCTTTCTTT. This sequence encodes CASSPEMWGENTEAFF.